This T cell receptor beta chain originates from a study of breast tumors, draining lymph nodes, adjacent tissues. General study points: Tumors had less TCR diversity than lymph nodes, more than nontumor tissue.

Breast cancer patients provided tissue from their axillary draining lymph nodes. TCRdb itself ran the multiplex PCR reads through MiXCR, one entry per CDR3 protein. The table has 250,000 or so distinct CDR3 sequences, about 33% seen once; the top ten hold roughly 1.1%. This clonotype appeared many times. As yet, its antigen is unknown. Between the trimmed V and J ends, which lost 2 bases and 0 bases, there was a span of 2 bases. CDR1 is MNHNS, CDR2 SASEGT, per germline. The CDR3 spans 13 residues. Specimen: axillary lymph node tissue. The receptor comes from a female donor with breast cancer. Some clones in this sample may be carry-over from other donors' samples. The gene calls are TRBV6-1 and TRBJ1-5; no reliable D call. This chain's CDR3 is CASSEISNQPQHF. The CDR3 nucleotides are TGTGCCAGCAGTGAAATTAGCAATCAGCCCCAGCATTTT.